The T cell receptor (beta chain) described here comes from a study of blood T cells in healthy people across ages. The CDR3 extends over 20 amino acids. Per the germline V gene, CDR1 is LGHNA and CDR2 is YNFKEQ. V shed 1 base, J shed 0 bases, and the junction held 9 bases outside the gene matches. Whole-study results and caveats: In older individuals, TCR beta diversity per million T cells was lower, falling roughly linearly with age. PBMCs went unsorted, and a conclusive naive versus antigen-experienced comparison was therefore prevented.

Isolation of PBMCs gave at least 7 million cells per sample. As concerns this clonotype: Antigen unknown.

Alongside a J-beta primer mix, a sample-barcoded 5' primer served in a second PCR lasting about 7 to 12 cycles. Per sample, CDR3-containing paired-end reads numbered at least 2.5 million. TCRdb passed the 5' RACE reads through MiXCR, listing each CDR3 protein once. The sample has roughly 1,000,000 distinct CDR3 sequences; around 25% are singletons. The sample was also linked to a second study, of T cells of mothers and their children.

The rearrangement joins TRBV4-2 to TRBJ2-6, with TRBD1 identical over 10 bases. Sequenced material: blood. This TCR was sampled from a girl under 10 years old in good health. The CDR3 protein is CASSQVLTGGLNSGANVLTF. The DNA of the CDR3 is TGTGCCAGCAGCCAAGTCCTGACAGGGGGCTTAAACTCTGGGGCCAACGTCCTGACTTTC.